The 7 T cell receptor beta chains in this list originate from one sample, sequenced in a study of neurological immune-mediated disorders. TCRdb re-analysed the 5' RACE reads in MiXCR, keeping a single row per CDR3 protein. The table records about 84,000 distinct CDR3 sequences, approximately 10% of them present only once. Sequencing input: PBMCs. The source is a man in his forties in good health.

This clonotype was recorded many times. The CDR3 DNA sequence: TGTGCCAGCAGACTCAGGGATGCACCCCTCCACTTT. It encodes CASRLRDAPLHF. This chain connects TRBV12-3 or TRBV12-4 to TRBJ1-6; D possibly corresponds to TRBD1 (5 bases). The CDR3 sequence is 12 residues long. The V end lost 6 bases, the J end lost 11 bases, and 11 bases lay between the germline ends.

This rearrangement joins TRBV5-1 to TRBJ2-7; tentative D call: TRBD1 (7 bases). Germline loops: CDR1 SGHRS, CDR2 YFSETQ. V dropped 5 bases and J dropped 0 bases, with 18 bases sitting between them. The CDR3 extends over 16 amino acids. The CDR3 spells CASSFSAGGTSYEQYF. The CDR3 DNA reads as TGCGCCAGCAGTTTCAGCGCAGGGGGGACCTCCTACGAGCAGTACTTC.

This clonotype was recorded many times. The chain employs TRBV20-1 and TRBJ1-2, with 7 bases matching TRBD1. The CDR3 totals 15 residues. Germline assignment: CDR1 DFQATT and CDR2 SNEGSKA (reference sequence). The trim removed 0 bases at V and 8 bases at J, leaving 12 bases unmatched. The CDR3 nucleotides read TGCAGTGCTAGAGATGTGCCGACAGGGAGGGAGGGCTACACCTTC. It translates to CSARDVPTGREGYTF.

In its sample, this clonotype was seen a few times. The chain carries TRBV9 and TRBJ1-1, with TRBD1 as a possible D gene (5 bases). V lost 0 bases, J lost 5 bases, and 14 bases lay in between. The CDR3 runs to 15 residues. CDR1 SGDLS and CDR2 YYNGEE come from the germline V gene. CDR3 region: CASSVGAGLGTEAFF. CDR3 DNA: TGTGCCAGCAGCGTAGGGGCAGGGTTGGGGACTGAAGCTTTCTTT.

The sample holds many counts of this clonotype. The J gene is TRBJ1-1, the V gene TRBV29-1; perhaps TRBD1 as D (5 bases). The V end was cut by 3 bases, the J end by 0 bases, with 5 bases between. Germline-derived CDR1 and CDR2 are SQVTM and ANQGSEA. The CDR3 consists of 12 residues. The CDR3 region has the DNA TGCAGCGTTGAGGGGCTGAACACTGAAGCTTTCTTT. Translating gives CSVEGLNTEAFF.

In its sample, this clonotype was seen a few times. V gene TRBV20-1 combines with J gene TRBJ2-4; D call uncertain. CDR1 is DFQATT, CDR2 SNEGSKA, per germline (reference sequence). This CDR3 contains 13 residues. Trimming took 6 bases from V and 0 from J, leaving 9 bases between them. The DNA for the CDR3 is TGCAGTGCCCCAATTCCAGCCAAAAACATTCAGTACTTC. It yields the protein CSAPIPAKNIQYF.

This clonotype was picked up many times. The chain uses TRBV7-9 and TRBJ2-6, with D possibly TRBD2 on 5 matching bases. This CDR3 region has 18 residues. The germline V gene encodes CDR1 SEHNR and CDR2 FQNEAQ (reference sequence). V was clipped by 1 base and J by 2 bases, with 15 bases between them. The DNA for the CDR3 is TGTGCCAGCAGCTTAGTAGGTGGGAAGGGAGCTGGGGCCAACGTCCTGACTTTC. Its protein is CASSLVGGKGAGANVLTF.